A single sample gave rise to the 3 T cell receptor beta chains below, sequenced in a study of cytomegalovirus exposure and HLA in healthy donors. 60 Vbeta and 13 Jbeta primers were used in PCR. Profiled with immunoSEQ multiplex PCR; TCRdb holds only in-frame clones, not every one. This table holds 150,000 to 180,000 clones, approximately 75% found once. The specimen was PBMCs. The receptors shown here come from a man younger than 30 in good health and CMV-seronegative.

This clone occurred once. CDR3 loop: CASSKYRPGKNTEAFF. The CDR3 nucleotides are TGTGCCAGCAGCAAGTATAGACCGGGTAAGAACACTGAAGCTTTCTTT. V usage is TRBV28 and J usage is TRBJ1-1; no reliable D call. The CDR3 has 16 amino acids. From germline, CDR1 is MDHEN and CDR2 SYDVKM. The ends were cut back, 6 bases at V and 1 base at J, with 18 bases in the middle.

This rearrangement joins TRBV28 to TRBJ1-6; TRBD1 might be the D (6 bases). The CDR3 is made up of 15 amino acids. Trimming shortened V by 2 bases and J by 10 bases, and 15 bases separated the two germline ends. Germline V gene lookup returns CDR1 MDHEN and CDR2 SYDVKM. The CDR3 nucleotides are TGTGCCAGCAGTTTAGGGGGGGCTGTGGAGTCACCCCTCCACTTT. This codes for CASSLGGAVESPLHF.

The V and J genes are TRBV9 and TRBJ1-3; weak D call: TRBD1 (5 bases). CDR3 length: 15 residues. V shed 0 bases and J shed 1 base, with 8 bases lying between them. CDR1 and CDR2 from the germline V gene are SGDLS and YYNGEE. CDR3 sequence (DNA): TGTGCCAGCAGCGTAGACCACAGGTCTGGAAACACCATATATTTT. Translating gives CASSVDHRSGNTIYF. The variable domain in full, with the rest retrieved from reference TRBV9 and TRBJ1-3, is DSGVTQTPKHLITATGQRVTLRCSPRSGDLSVYWYQQSLDQGLQFLIQYYNGEERAKGNILERFSAQQFPDLHSELNLSSLELGDSALYFCASSVDHRSGNTIYFGEGSWLTVV.